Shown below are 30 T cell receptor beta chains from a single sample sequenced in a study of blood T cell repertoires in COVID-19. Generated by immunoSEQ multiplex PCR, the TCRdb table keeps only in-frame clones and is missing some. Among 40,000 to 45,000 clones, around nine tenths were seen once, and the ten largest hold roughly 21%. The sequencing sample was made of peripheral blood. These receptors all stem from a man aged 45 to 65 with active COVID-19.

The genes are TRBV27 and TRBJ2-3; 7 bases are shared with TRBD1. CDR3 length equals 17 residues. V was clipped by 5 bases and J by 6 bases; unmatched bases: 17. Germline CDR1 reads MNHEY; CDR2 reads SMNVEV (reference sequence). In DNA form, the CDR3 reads TGTGCCAGCAGTCCCTTGACAGGGCTAATCGTCGGGGATACGCAGTATTTT. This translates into CASSPLTGLIVGDTQYF.

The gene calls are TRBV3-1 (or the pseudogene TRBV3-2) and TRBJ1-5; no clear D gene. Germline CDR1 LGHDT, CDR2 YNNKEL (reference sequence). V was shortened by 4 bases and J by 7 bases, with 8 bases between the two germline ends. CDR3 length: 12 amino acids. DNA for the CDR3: TGTGCCAGCAGCCCATGGGCCCAGCCCCAGCATTTT. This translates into CASSPWAQPQHF.

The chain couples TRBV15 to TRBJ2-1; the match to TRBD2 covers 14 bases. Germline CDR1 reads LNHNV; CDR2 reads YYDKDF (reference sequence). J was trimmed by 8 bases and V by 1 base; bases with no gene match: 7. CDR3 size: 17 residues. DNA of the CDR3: TGTGCCACCAGCAGAGCGGGACTAGCGGGAGCCCCCCATGAGCAGTTCTTC. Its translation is CATSRAGLAGAPHEQFF.

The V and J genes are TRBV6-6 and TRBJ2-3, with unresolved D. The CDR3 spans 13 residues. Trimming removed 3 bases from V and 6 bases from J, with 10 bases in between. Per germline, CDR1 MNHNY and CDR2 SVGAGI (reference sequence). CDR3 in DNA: TGTGCCAGCAGTTATGATGAGGTCGATACGCAGTATTTT. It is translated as CASSYDEVDTQYF.

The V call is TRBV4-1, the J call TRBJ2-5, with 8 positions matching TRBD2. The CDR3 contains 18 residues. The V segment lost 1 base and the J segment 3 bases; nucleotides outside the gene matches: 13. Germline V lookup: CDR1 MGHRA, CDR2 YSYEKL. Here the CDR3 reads CASSQAPTTFSGKETQYF. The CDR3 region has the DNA TGCGCCAGCAGCCAAGCCCCTACTACGTTTAGCGGGAAAGAGACCCAGTACTTC.

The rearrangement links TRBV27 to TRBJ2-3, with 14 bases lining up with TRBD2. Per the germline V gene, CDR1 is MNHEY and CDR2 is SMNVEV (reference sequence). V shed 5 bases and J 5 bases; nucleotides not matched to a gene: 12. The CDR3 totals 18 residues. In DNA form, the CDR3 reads TGTGCCAGCAGTCTCGGACTAGCGGGAGGCCCTCCGGGAGATACGCAGTATTTT. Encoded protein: CASSLGLAGGPPGDTQYF.

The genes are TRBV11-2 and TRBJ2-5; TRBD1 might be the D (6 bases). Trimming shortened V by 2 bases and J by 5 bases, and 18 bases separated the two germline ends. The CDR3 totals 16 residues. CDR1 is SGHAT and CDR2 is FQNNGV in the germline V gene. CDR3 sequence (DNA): TGTGCCAGCAGCTTAAGGGAAGGGGGTCCCCTTGAGACCCAGTACTTC. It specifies CASSLREGGPLETQYF.

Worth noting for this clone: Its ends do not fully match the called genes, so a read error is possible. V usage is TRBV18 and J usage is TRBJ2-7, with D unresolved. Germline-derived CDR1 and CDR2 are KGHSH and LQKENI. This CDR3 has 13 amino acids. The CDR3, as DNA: TGTGCCAGCTCACCACCCTCTTCCTCCGAGCAGTACTTC. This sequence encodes CASSPPSSSEQYF.

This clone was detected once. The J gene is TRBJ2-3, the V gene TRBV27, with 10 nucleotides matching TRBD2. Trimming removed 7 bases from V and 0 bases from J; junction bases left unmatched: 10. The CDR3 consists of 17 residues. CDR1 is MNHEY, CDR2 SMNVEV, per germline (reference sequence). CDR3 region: CASTPLGLAESTDTQYF. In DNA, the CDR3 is TGTGCCAGCACCCCTCTCGGACTAGCGGAGAGCACAGATACGCAGTATTTT.

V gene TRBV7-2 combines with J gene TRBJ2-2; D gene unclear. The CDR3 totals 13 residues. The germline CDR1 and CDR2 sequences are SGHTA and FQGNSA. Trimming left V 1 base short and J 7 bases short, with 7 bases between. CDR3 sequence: CASSLDQNGELFF. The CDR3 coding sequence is TGTGCCAGCAGCTTAGATCAGAACGGGGAGCTGTTTTTT.

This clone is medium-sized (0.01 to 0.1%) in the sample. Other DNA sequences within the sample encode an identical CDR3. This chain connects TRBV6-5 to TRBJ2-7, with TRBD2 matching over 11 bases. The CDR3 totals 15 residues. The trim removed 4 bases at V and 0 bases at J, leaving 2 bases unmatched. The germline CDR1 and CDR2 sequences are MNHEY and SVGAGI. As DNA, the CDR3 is TGTGCCAGCAGTTGGGGGACTAGCGGCTCCTACGAGCAGTACTTC. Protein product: CASSWGTSGSYEQYF.

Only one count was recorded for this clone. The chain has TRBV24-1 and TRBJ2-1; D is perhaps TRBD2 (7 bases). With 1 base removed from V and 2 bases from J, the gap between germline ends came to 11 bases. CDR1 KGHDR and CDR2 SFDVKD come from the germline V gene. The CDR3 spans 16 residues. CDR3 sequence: CATSDLGGGPYNEQFF. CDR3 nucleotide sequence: TGTGCCACCAGTGATTTAGGGGGGGGGCCCTACAATGAGCAGTTCTTC.

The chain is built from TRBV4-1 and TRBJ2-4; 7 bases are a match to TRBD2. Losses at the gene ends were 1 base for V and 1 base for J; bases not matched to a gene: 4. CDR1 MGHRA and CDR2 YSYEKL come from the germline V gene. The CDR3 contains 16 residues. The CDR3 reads CASSQVGRAAKNIQYF. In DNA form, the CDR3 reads TGCGCCAGCAGCCAAGTGGGGAGGGCGGCCAAAAACATTCAGTACTTC.

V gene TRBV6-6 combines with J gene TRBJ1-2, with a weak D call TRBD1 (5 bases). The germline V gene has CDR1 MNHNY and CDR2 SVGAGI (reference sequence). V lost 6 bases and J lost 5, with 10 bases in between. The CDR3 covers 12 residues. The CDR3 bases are TGTGCCAGCAGCCCGGGACTTTATGGCTACACCTTC. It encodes CASSPGLYGYTF.

CDR3: CSVVSGGTYEQYF. DNA of the CDR3: TGCAGCGTTGTGTCCGGGGGGACCTACGAGCAGTACTTC. V is TRBV29-1 and J is TRBJ2-7, with 7 bases that match TRBD2. CDR3 length: 13 residues. Germline CDR1 reads SQVTM; CDR2 reads ANQGSEA. The V segment lost 4 bases and the J segment 2 bases; nucleotides outside the gene matches: 5.

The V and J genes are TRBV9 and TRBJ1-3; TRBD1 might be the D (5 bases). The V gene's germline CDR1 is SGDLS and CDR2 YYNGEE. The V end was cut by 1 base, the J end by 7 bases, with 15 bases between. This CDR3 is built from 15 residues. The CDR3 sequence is CASSVPLEGANTIYF. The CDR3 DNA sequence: TGTGCCAGCAGCGTACCCCTTGAAGGGGCCAACACCATATATTTT. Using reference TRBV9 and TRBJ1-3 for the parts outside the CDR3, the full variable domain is DSGVTQTPKHLITATGQRVTLRCSPRSGDLSVYWYQQSLDQGLQFLIQYYNGEERAKGNILERFSAQQFPDLHSELNLSSLELGDSALYFCASSVPLEGANTIYFGEGSWLTVV.

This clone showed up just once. DNA of the CDR3: TGTGCCAGCCCCAGAGCGGCCACCGGGGAGCTGTTTTTT. This gives the protein CASPRAATGELFF. J is TRBJ2-2 and V is TRBV7-2; tentatively, D is TRBD2 (5 bases). Trimming pared 8 bases from V and 4 bases from J, leaving 11 bases between. The germline gives CDR1 SGHTA, CDR2 FQGNSA. The CDR3 is 13 amino acids.

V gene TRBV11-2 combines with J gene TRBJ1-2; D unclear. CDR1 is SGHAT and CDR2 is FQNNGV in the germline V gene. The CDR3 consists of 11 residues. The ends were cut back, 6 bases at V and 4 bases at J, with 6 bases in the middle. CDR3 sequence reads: CASRTGYGYTF. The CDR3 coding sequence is TGTGCCAGCAGGACGGGCTATGGCTACACCTTC.

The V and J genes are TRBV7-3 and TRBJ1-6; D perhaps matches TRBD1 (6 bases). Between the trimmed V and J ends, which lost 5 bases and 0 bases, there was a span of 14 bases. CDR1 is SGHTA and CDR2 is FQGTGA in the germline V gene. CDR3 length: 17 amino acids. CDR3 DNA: TGTGCCAGCAGCCTGGACAGCCCGGGCTCCTATAATTCACCCCTCCACTTT. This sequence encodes CASSLDSPGSYNSPLHF.

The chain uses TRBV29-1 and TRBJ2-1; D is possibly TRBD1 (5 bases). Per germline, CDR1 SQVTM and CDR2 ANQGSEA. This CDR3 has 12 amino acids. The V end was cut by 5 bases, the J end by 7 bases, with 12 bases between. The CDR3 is CSVYGAENEQFF. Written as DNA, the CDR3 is TGCAGCGTTTATGGGGCAGAGAATGAGCAGTTCTTC.

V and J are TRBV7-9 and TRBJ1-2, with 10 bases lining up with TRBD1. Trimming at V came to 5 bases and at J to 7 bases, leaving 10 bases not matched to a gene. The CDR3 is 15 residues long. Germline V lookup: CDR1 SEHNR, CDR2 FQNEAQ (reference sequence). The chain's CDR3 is CASSREGDRGLGYTF. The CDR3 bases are TGTGCCAGCAGCCGGGAGGGCGACAGGGGGCTTGGCTACACCTTC. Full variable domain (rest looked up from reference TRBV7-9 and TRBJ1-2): DTGVSQNPRHKITKRGQNVTFRCDPISEHNRLYWYRQTLGQGPEFLTYFQNEAQLEKSRLLSDRFSAERPKGSFSTLEIQRTEQGDSAMYLCASSREGDRGLGYTFGSGTRLTVV.

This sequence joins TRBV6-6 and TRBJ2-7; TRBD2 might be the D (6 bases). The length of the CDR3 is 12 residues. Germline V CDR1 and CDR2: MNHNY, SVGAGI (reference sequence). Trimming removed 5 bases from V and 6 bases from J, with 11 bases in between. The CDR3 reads CASSHRDFEQYF. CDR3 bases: TGTGCCAGCAGTCACCGGGACTTCGAGCAGTACTTC.

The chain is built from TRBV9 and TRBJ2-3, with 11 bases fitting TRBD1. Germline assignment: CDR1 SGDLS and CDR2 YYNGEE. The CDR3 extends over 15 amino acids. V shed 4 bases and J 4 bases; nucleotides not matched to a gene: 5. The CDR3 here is CASSSWTGGADTQYF. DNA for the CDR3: TGTGCCAGCAGCTCTTGGACAGGGGGCGCAGATACGCAGTATTTT.

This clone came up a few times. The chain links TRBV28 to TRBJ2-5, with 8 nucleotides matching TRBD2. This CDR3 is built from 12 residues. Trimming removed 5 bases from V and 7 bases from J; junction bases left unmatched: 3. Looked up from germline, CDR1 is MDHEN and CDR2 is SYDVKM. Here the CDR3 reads CASSTSGRTQYF. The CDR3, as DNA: TGTGCCAGCAGTACCAGCGGGAGGACCCAGTACTTC. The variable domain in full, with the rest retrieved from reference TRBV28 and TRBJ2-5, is DVKVTQSSRYLVKRTGEKVFLECVQDMDHENMFWYRQDPGLGLRLIYFSYDVKMKEKGDIPEGYSVSREKKERFSLILESASTNQTSMYLCASSTSGRTQYFGPGTRLLVL.

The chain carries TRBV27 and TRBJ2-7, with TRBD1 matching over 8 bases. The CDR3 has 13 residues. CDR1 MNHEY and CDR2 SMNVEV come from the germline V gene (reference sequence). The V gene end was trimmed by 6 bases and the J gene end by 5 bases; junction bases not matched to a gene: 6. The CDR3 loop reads CASSLDRGNEQYF. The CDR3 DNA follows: TGTGCCAGCAGCCTCGACAGGGGAAACGAGCAGTACTTC.

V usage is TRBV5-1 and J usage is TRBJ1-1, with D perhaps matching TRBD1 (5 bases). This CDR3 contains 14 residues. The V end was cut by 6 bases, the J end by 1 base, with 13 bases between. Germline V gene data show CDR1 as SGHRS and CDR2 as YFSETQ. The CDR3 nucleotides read TGCGCCAGCAAGCCAGGGATAGGGAACACTGAAGCTTTCTTT. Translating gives CASKPGIGNTEAFF.

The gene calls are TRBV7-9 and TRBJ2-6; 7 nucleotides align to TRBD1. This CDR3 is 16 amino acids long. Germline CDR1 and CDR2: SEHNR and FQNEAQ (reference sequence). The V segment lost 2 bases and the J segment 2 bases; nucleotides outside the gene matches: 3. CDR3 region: CASSLRQGAGANVLTF. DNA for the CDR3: TGTGCCAGCAGCTTACGCCAGGGGGCTGGGGCCAACGTCCTGACTTTC.

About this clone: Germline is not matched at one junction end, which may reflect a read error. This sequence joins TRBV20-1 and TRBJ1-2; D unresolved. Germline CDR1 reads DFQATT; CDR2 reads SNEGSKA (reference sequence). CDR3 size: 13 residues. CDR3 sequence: CSASPSKIRGYTF. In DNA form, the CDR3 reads TGCAGTGCTAGTCCGTCAAAGATACGAGGCTACACTTTC.

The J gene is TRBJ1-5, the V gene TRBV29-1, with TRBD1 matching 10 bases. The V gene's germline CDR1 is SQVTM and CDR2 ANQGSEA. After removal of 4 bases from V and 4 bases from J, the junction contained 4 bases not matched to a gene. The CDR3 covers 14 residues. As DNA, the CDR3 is TGCAGCGTTGGGGACAGGGGAGGGAATCAGCCCCAGCATTTT. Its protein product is CSVGDRGGNQPQHF.

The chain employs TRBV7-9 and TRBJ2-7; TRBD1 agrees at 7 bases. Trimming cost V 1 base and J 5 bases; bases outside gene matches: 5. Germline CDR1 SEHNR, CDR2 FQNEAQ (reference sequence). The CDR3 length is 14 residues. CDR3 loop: CASSLGWQGDEQYF. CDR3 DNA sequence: TGTGCCAGCAGCTTAGGTTGGCAGGGGGACGAGCAGTACTTC.